This is a list of T cell receptor beta chains from one sample in a study of blood T cells in healthy people across ages. TCRdb independently ran MiXCR on the 5' RACE reads; one entry per CDR3 protein. The sample lists 1.5 million to 2 million distinct CDR3 sequences, 28% seen once, with 7.7% in the top ten. The material sequenced was blood. These receptors came from a woman under 40 in good health. Both conserved end residues are part of each CDR3. D genes are given only for firm matches. A row's size may be missing; if present it is once, few, many or a size class.

clone size: .
D gene: .
J gene: TRBJ2-5
V gene: TRBV4-2
CDR3 protein: CASSQGVGGDEQYF
CDR3 DNA: TGTGCCAGCAGCCAAGGGGTAGGGGGGGATGAGCAGTACTTC

clone size: .
D gene: TRBD1
J gene: TRBJ2-1
V gene: TRBV6-1
CDR3 protein: CASSGLTGWDEQFF
CDR3 DNA: TGTGCCAGCAGTGGACTGACAGGGTGGGATGAGCAGTTCTTC

clone size: .
D gene: .
J gene: TRBJ2-3
V gene: TRBV20-1
CDR3 protein: CSARDDPTDTQYF
CDR3 DNA: TGCAGTGCTAGGGATGATCCCACAGATACGCAGTATTTT

clone size: .
D gene: TRBD2
J gene: TRBJ2-7
V gene: TRBV7-7
CDR3 protein: CASSPSGGAYNEQYF
CDR3 DNA: TGTGCCAGCAGCCCCTCGGGGGGTGCCTACAATGAGCAGTACTTC

clone size: .
D gene: .
J gene: TRBJ2-2
V gene: TRBV7-2
CDR3 protein: CASSHLQGPGELFF
CDR3 DNA: TGTGCCAGCAGCCATTTACAGGGACCCGGGGAGCTGTTTTTT

clone size: few
D gene: TRBD2
J gene: TRBJ2-1
V gene: TRBV7-8
CDR3 protein: CASSPQRDKSREQFF
CDR3 DNA: TGTGCCAGCAGCCCCCAGCGGGATAAGTCCCGGGAGCAGTTCTTC

clone size: .
D gene: .
J gene: TRBJ2-3
V gene: TRBV7-9
CDR3 protein: CASGSNEGTDTQYF
CDR3 DNA: TGTGCCAGCGGGAGCAATGAAGGCACAGATACGCAGTATTTT

clone size: few
D gene: .
J gene: TRBJ2-5
V gene: TRBV7-3
CDR3 protein: CASSQRGDRLETQYF
CDR3 DNA: TGTGCCAGCAGCCAAAGGGGGGATCGTCTTGAGACCCAGTACTTC

clone size: many
D gene: TRBD2
J gene: TRBJ2-1
V gene: TRBV5-5
CDR3 protein: CASRVGLSGSIYNEQFF
CDR3 DNA: TGTGCCAGCAGGGTCGGGCTAAGCGGGAGTATTTACAATGAGCAGTTCTTC

clone size: .
D gene: .
J gene: TRBJ2-1
V gene: TRBV12-3/TRBV12-4
CDR3 protein: CASRDTGSSYNEQFF
CDR3 DNA: TGTGCCAGCAGGGATACAGGGAGCTCCTACAATGAGCAGTTCTTC

clone size: few
D gene: .
J gene: TRBJ2-7
V gene: TRBV5-1
CDR3 protein: CASSLVVQDEQYF
CDR3 DNA: TGCGCCAGCAGCTTGGTGGTACAAGACGAGCAGTACTTC

clone size: many
D gene: TRBD1
J gene: TRBJ2-7
V gene: TRBV5-1
CDR3 protein: CASRRGTGSSYEQYF
CDR3 DNA: TGCGCCAGCAGGCGGGGGACAGGGTCTTCATACGAGCAGTACTTC

clone size: many
D gene: TRBD1
J gene: TRBJ1-2
V gene: TRBV28
CDR3 protein: CASSHRGRFDGYTF
CDR3 DNA: TGTGCCAGCAGTCACAGGGGGCGGTTTGATGGCTACACCTTC

clone size: .
D gene: TRBD2
J gene: TRBJ2-1
V gene: TRBV7-9
CDR3 protein: CASRPPGLPQETQFF
CDR3 DNA: TGTGCCAGCAGACCCCCGGGACTACCACAAGAGACCCAGTTCTTC

clone size: .
D gene: .
J gene: TRBJ1-5
V gene: TRBV15
CDR3 protein: CATSWGRAWDQPQHF
CDR3 DNA: TGTGCCACCAGTTGGGGCAGGGCGTGGGACCAGCCCCAGCATTTT

clone size: many
D gene: .
J gene: TRBJ2-1
V gene: TRBV28
CDR3 protein: CASTVVGSEQFF
CDR3 DNA: TGTGCCAGCACCGTAGTGGGGAGTGAGCAGTTCTTC

clone size: many
D gene: TRBD2
J gene: TRBJ2-1
V gene: TRBV5-4
CDR3 protein: CASSFQREVVNEQFF
CDR3 DNA: TGTGCCAGCAGCTTTCAGCGGGAGGTGGTGAATGAGCAGTTCTTC

clone size: once
D gene: TRBD2
J gene: TRBJ2-1
V gene: TRBV7-9
CDR3 protein: CASSFGTSGGLPPYNEQFF
CDR3 DNA: TGTGCCAGCAGCTTTGGTACTAGCGGGGGGTTGCCCCCCTACAATGAGCAGTTCTTC

clone size: many
D gene: .
J gene: TRBJ2-7
V gene: TRBV7-2
CDR3 protein: CASTPGAGIPYEQYF
CDR3 DNA: TGTGCCAGCACCCCAGGCGCGGGAATCCCTTACGAGCAGTACTTC

clone size: .
D gene: .
J gene: TRBJ1-4
V gene: TRBV20-1
CDR3 protein: CSAMRRGSANEKRFF
CDR3 DNA: TGCAGTGCTATGAGAAGGGGCAGCGCTAATGAAAAACGGTTTTTT

clone size: few
D gene: .
J gene: TRBJ2-2
V gene: TRBV10-3
CDR3 protein: CAISETGTGELFF
CDR3 DNA: TGTGCCATCAGTGAGACGGGAACCGGGGAGCTGTTTTTT

clone size: few
D gene: .
J gene: TRBJ2-7
V gene: TRBV12-3/TRBV12-4
CDR3 protein: CASSPWKSPYYYEQYF
CDR3 DNA: TGTGCCAGCAGTCCCTGGAAAAGCCCTTATTACTACGAGCAGTACTTC

clone size: many
D gene: .
J gene: TRBJ1-2
V gene: TRBV9
CDR3 protein: CASSDSGGLDYGYTF
CDR3 DNA: TGTGCCAGCAGCGACTCGGGGGGCTTGGACTATGGCTACACCTTC

clone size: many
D gene: TRBD2
J gene: TRBJ2-7
V gene: TRBV7-2
CDR3 protein: CASSPGLADTYEQYF
CDR3 DNA: TGTGCCAGCAGCCCGGGACTAGCGGATACCTACGAGCAGTACTTC

clone size: .
D gene: .
J gene: TRBJ2-1
V gene: TRBV4-3
CDR3 protein: CASSQGPQSEQFF
CDR3 DNA: TGCGCCAGCAGCCAAGGGCCTCAATCGGAGCAGTTCTTC

clone size: few
D gene: TRBD2
J gene: TRBJ2-1
V gene: TRBV10-2
CDR3 protein: CASSGSGGAGETQFF
CDR3 DNA: TGCGCCAGCAGTGGGTCCGGGGGGGCCGGGGAGACCCAGTTCTTC

clone size: .
D gene: .
J gene: TRBJ2-2
V gene: TRBV20-1
CDR3 protein: CSANRRAKSTGELFF
CDR3 DNA: TGCAGTGCTAATCGCCGGGCCAAGAGCACCGGGGAGCTGTTTTTT

clone size: .
D gene: TRBD1
J gene: TRBJ2-3
V gene: TRBV20-1
CDR3 protein: CSARAPGQGTDTQYF
CDR3 DNA: TGCAGTGCTAGGGCGCCGGGACAGGGCACAGATACGCAGTATTTT

clone size: few
D gene: .
J gene: TRBJ2-1
V gene: TRBV27
CDR3 protein: CASILEFF
CDR3 DNA: TGTGCCAGCATCCTTGAGTTCTTC

clone size: once
D gene: TRBD2
J gene: TRBJ2-7
V gene: TRBV3-1
CDR3 protein: CASSEWTSGERYEQYF
CDR3 DNA: TGTGCCAGCAGTGAGTGGACTAGCGGGGAGCGCTACGAGCAGTACTTC

clone size: .
D gene: .
J gene: TRBJ2-3
V gene: TRBV6-6
CDR3 protein: CARTGLSTDTQYF
CDR3 DNA: TGTGCCAGAACGGGACTCAGCACAGATACGCAGTATTTT

clone size: .
D gene: .
J gene: TRBJ2-1
V gene: TRBV6-2/TRBV6-3
CDR3 protein: CASSYISGTSEQFF
CDR3 DNA: TGTGCCAGCAGCTACATCTCCGGGACCTCCGAGCAGTTCTTC

clone size: .
D gene: TRBD2
J gene: TRBJ2-1
V gene: TRBV12-3/TRBV12-4
CDR3 protein: CASSLGRLAGGGYNEQFF
CDR3 DNA: TGTGCCAGCAGTTTAGGTAGACTAGCGGGGGGCGGGTACAATGAGCAGTTCTTC

clone size: .
D gene: .
J gene: TRBJ2-5
V gene: TRBV20-1
CDR3 protein: CGARGGVTRETQYF
CDR3 DNA: TGCGGTGCTAGGGGCGGGGTAACCAGAGAGACCCAGTACTTC

clone size: few
D gene: .
J gene: TRBJ2-5
V gene: TRBV21-1
CDR3 protein: CAIPGWGPETQYF
CDR3 DNA: TGTGCCATCCCAGGATGGGGTCCCGAGACCCAGTACTTC